The clone carrying this TCR beta chain came up a few times. Its antigen is undetermined. This entry belongs to a study of T cells after yellow fever vaccination. The study, taken as a whole, reports: Subsequent booster samples again held most clones from primary vaccination (96% CD4, 85% to 90% CD8). The appearance of a small share of clonotypes in both CD4 and CD8 compartments was observed. Weaker overall, the secondary response nonetheless peaked faster (day 5 versus 15).

Researchers made TCR cDNA using 5'RACE template switching, and this step added a universal primer site and UMIs. TCRdb reprocessed the 5' RACE reads via MiXCR and lists one record per CDR3 protein. The sample includes some 340,000 distinct CDR3 sequences, about 11% of them seen just once. CDR3 length: 15 residues. The V gene's germline CDR1 is SGHRS and CDR2 YFSETQ. J gave up 1 base and V 3 bases, and 5 bases lay outside the gene matches. This chain joins TRBV5-1 and TRBJ2-3, with TRBD1 identical over 7 bases. The sequencing here drew on CD4+ T cells sorted from PBMCs, taken 45 days after the yellow fever booster vaccination. The sequence was obtained from a man between 18 and 29 years old who received the YFV17D yellow fever vaccine. For the CDR3, the DNA is TGCGCCAGCAGCTCGGGACAGCCGCGCACAGATACGCAGTATTTT. This gives the protein CASSSGQPRTDTQYF.